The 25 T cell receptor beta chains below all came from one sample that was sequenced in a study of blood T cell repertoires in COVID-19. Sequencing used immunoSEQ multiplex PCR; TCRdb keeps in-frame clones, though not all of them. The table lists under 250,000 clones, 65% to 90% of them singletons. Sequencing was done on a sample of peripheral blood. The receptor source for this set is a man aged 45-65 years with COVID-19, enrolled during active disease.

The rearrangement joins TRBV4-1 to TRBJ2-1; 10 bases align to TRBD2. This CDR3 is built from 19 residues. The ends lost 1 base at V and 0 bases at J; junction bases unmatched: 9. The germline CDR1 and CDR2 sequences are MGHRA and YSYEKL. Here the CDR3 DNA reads TGCGCCAGCAGCCAAGGTCGAAGCGGGGGGGGCCGCTCCTACAATGAGCAGTTCTTC. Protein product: CASSQGRSGGGRSYNEQFF.

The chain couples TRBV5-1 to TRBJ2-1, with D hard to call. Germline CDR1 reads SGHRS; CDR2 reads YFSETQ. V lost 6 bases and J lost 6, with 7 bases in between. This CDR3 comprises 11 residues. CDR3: CASNLGNEQFF. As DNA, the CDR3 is TGCGCCAGCAATCTCGGCAATGAGCAGTTCTTC.

This CDR3 reads CASSLDPPPGSEQFF. Written as DNA, the CDR3 is TGTGCCAGCAGCTTAGACCCACCCCCAGGGTCTGAGCAGTTCTTC. The rearrangement links TRBV11-3 to TRBJ2-1; maybe TRBD1 (5 bases). V was shortened by 0 bases and J by 9 bases, with 15 bases between the two germline ends. The CDR3 is 15 amino acids. The germline V gene encodes CDR1 SGHNT and CDR2 YENEEA.

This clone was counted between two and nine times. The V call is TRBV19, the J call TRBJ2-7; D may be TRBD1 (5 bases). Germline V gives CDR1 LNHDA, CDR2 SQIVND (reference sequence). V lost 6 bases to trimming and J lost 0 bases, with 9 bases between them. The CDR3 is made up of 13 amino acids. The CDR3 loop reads CASRSGNSYEQYF. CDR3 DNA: TGTGCCAGTAGGTCAGGGAACTCCTACGAGCAGTACTTC. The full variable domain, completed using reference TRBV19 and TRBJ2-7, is DGGITQSPKYLFRKEGQNVTLSCEQNLNHDAMYWYRQDPGQGLRLIYYSQIVNDFQKGDIAEGYSVSREKKESFPLTVTSAQKNPTAFYLCASRSGNSYEQYFGPGTRLTVT.

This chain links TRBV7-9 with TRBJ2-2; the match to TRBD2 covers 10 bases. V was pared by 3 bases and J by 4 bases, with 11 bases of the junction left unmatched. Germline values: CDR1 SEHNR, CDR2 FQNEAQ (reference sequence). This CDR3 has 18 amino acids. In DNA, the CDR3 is TGTGCCAGCAGCTTCGGGACTAGCGTCTTAGGGGTCACCGGGGAGCTGTTTTTT. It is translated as CASSFGTSVLGVTGELFF.

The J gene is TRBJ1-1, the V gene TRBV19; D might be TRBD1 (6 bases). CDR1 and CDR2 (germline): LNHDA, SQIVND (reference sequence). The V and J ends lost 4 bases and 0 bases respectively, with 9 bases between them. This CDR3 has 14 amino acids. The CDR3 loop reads CASSKGGMNTEAFF. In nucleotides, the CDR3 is TGTGCCAGTAGTAAGGGGGGGATGAACACTGAAGCTTTCTTT.

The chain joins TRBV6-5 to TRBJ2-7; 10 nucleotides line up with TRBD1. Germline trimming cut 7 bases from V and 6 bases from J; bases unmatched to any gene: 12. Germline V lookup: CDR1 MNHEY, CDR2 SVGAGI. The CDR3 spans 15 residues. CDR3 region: CASKRRGTGDFEQYF. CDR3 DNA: TGTGCCAGCAAACGTCGCGGGACAGGGGATTTCGAGCAGTACTTC.

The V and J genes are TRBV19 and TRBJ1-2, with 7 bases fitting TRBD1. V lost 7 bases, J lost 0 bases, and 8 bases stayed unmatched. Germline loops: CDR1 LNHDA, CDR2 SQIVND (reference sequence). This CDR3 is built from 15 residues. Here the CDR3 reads CASNRGQQANYGYTF. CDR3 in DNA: TGTGCCAGTAACCGGGGACAGCAAGCTAACTATGGCTACACCTTC.

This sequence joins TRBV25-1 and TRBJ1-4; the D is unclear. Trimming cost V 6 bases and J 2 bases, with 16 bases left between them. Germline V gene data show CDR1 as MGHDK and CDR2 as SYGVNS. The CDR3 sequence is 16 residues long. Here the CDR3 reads CASRGLKVGTNEKLFF. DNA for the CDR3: TGTGCCAGCAGGGGCCTTAAGGTCGGCACTAATGAAAAACTGTTTTTT.

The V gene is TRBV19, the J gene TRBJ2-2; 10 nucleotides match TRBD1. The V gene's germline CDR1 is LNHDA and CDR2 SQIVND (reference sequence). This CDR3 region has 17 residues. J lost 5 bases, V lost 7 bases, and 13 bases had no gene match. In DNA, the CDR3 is TGTGCCAGTATGAGGGAGAGACAGGGGGCGAGAACCGGGGAGCTGTTTTTT. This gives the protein CASMRERQGARTGELFF.

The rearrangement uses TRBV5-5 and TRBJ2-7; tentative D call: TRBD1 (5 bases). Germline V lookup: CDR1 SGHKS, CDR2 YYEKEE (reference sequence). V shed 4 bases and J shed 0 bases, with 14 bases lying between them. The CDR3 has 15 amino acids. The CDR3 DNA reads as TGTGCCAGCAGCCCTGGACAACAATACTCCTACGAGCAGTACTTC. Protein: CASSPGQQYSYEQYF.

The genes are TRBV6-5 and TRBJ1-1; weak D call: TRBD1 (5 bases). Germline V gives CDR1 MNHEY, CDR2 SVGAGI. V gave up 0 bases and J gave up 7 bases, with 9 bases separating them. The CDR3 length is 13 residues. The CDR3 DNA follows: TGTGCCAGCAGTTACTCGGGGGGGATTGAAGCTTTCTTT. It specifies CASSYSGGIEAFF.

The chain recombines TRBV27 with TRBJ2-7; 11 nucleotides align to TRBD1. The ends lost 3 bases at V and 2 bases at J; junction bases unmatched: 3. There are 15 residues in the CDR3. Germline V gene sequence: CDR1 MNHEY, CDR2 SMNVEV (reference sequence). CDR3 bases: TGTGCCAGCAGTTTGAAGGGACAGGGGGCCTACGAGCAGTACTTC. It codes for CASSLKGQGAYEQYF.

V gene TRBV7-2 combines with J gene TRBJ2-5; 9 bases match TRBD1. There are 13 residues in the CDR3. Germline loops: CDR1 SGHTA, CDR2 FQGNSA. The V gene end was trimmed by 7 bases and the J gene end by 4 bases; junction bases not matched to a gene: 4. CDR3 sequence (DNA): TGTGCCAGCACCGGACAGGGGAGAGAGACCCAGTACTTC. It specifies CASTGQGRETQYF.

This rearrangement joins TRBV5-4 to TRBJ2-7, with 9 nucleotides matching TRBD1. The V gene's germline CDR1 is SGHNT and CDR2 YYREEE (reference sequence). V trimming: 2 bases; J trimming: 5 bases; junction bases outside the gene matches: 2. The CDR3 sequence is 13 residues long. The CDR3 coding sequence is TGTGCCAGCAGCTTAACAGGGGGCAACGAGCAGTACTTC. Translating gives CASSLTGGNEQYF.

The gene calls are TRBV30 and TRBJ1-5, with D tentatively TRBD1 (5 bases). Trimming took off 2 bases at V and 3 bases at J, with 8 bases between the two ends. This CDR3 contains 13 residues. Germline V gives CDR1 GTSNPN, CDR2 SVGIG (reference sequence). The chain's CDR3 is CAWSSQDNQPQHF. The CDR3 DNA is TGTGCCTGGAGTTCACAGGACAATCAGCCCCAGCATTTT.

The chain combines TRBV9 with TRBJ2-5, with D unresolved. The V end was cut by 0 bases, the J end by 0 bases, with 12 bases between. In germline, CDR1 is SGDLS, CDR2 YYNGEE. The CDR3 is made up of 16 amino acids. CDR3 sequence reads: CASSVGATSYQETQYF. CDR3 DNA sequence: TGTGCCAGCAGCGTAGGGGCCACTTCGTACCAAGAGACCCAGTACTTC.

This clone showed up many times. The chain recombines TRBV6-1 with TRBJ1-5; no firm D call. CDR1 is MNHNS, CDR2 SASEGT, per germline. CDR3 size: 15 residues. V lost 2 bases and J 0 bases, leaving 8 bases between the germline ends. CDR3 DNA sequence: TGTGCCAGCAGTGAATTCTCGTATAGCAATCAGCCCCAGCATTTT. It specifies CASSEFSYSNQPQHF.

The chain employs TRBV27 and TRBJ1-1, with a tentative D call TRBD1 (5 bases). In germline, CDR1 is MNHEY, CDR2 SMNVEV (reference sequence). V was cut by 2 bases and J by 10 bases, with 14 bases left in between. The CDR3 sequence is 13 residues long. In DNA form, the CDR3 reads TGTGCCAGCAGTTTACTCCGGGGGGGTGTAGCTTTCTTT. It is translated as CASSLLRGGVAFF.

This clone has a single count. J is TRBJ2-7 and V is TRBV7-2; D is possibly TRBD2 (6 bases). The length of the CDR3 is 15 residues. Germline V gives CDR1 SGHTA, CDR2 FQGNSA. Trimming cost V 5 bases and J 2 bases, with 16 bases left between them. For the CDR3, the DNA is TGTGCCAGCAGCCCCACCGGCGGGATCGCCTACGAGCAGTACTTC. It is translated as CASSPTGGIAYEQYF.

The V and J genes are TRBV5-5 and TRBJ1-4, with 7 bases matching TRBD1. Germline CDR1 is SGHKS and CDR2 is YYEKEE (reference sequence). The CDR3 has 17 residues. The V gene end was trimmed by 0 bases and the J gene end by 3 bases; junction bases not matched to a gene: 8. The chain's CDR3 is CASSLEAGGMANEKLFF. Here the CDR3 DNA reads TGTGCCAGCAGCTTGGAGGCAGGGGGTATGGCTAATGAAAAACTGTTTTTT.

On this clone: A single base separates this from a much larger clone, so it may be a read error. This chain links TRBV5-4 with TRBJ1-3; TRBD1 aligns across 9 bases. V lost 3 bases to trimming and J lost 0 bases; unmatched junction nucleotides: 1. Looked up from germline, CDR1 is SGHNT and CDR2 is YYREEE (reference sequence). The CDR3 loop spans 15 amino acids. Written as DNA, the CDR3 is TGTGCCAGCAGCTCGGACAGGGGCTCTGGAAACACCATATATTTT. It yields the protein CASSSDRGSGNTIYF.

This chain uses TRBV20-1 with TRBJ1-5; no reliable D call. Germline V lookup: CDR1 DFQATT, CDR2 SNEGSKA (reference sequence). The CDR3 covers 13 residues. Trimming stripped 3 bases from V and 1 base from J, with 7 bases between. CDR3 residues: CSASFESNQPQHF. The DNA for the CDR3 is TGCAGTGCTAGTTTTGAGAGCAATCAGCCCCAGCATTTT.

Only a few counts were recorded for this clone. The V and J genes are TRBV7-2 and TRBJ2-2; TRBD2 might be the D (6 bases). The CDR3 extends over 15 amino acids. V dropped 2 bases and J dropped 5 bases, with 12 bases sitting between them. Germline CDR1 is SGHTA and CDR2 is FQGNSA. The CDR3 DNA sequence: TGTGCCAGCAGCTTATCTGGGGGGAGGACCGGGGAGCTGTTTTTT. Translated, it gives CASSLSGGRTGELFF.

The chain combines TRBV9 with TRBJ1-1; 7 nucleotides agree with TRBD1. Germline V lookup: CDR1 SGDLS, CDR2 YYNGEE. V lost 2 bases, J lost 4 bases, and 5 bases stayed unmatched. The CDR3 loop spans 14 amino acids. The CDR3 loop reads CASSVFGDSTEAFF. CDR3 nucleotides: TGTGCCAGCAGCGTCTTCGGGGACAGCACTGAAGCTTTCTTT.